The following is a TCR beta chain sequence with its context. This sample is drawn from a study of blood T cell repertoires in COVID-19. Study overall: PBMCs, B-cell-depleted T cells, or T cells provided the cDNA or gDNA that made up the material.

The V segment lost 3 bases and the J segment 6 bases; nucleotides outside the gene matches: 9. CDR3 length equals 16 residues. The germline V gene encodes CDR1 SGHRS and CDR2 YFSETQ. This table comes from immunoSEQ multiplex PCR, and its TCRdb copy is limited to in-frame clones, with some not included. Of roughly 330,000 clones in the sample, 80% to 90% are singletons; the top ten hold 9.5% to 10%. Material for sequencing was peripheral blood. The chain has TRBV5-1 and TRBJ2-3, with 11 bases identical to TRBD2. This clonotype originated in a man aged 30-40 years with COVID-19, enrolled during active disease. In nucleotides, the CDR3 is TGCGCCAGCAGCTATAGCGGGAGGGCCCGAATGGATACGCAGTATTTT. Residues: CASSYSGRARMDTQYF.